Listed here are 10 T cell receptor beta chains from one sample, sequenced in a study of T cells expressing NK-cell markers. After re-calling the 5' RACE reads, TCRdb lists one entry per CDR3 protein, DNA absent. Here the sample table reports around 100,000 distinct CDR3 sequences. Input material: blood T cells: a sorted CD56 or NKG2C T cell subset, CD4+ or CD8+ T cells, or bulk PBMC T cells (not recorded which). The receptors stem from a woman between 18 and 69 years old in good health.

CDR3 sequence: CASTWTGSTDTQYF. The chain carries TRBV6-1 and TRBJ2-3; TCRdb outputs TRBD1, but without DNA this stays unchecked. Germline V gene lookup returns CDR1 MNHNS and CDR2 SASEGT. The CDR3 is 14 amino acids.

The chain combines TRBV23-1 with TRBJ1-5. TRBV23-1 belongs to the ORF category, with a function that is uncertain. This CDR3 contains 17 residues. CDR3 region: CASSQIELGGADQPQHF.

The rearrangement joins TRBV20-1 to TRBJ2-3; TCRdb outputs TRBD1, but without DNA this stays unchecked. The length of the CDR3 is 14 residues. Germline values: CDR1 DFQATT, CDR2 SNEGSKA (reference sequence). The CDR3 sequence: CSARGGPTFGTQYF.

This chain links TRBV6-1 with TRBJ2-3; checking the TCRdb D call of TRBD1 is not possible without DNA. The germline gives CDR1 MNHNS, CDR2 SASEGT. CDR3 length equals 12 residues. CDR3 region: CASSEGGATQYF.

The chain links TRBV5-1 to TRBJ2-1; TCRdb's D call of TRBD1 is untestable without DNA. CDR3 size: 16 residues. Germline CDR1 SGHRS, CDR2 YFSETQ. This CDR3 reads CASSSPGQGASNEQFF.

The CDR3 sequence is CAISGSLAGLTYEQYF. This chain uses TRBV10-3 with TRBJ2-7; TCRdb names TRBD2, which stays unverified in the absence of DNA. Germline values: CDR1 ENHRY, CDR2 SYGVKD. The length of the CDR3 is 16 residues.

This chain joins TRBV20-1 and TRBJ2-1; checking the TCRdb D call of TRBD2 is not possible without DNA. The CDR3 loop spans 15 amino acids. CDR1 and CDR2 from the germline V gene are DFQATT and SNEGSKA (reference sequence). CDR3: CSARGSGSSYNEQFF.

The J gene is TRBJ1-1, the V gene TRBV6-6; the TCRdb D gene call, TRBD1, has no DNA to confirm it. Germline V gene data show CDR1 as MNHNY and CDR2 as SVGAGI (reference sequence). The CDR3 extends over 11 amino acids. The CDR3 spells CASTEGTEAFF.

The chain employs TRBV5-1 and TRBJ2-5. The CDR3 runs to 14 residues. Per germline, CDR1 SGHRS and CDR2 YFSETQ. The CDR3 is CASSPHNFQETQYF.

The chain employs TRBV20-1 and TRBJ2-1. Germline V gene lookup returns CDR1 DFQATT and CDR2 SNEGSKA (reference sequence). The CDR3 has 13 amino acids. The CDR3 loop reads CSASGESSNEQFF.